The clone carrying this TCR beta chain occurred many times. The antigen is not known. TCR beta CDR3 sequences were amplified from RNA transcripts. The HTBI primer set was used in a first-round RT-PCR of the TCR CDR3. TCRdb recomputed calls from the multiplex PCR reads with MiXCR, one row per CDR3 protein. Of hundreds of thousands of distinct CDR3 sequences listed, approximately 15% were seen once; the top ten hold around 4.1%. This sample was included in a study of T cells in Graves' hyperthyroidism and ophthalmopathy. The study's findings and limits: Before onset, by a median of approximately 5.9 months, the model predicted ophthalmopathy.

This CDR3 comprises 14 residues. Unmatched junction bases numbered 5, after V lost 4 bases and J lost 3 bases. Patients were excluded for uncontrolled infection, other autoimmune disease, pregnancy or lactation. Fresh peripheral blood, approximately 10 ml, yielded the PBMCs. This clonotype was sampled from a middle-aged woman with Graves' ophthalmopathy. J is TRBJ1-2 and V is TRBV12-3 or TRBV12-4; 7 bases match TRBD1. The source material was blood. This chain's CDR3 is CASSSQGRDYGYTF. CDR3 nucleotide sequence: TGTGCCAGCAGTTCACAGGGGAGGGACTATGGCTACACCTTC.